This is a list of T cell receptor beta chains from one sample in a study of shared clonotypes between healthy human individuals. Produced via immunoSEQ multiplex PCR; TCRdb's table is partial and in-frame only. The repertoire holds 1,400,000 or so clones, about 98.5% seen once, with around 0.38% in the top ten. The sequencing sample was made of naive CD4+ T cells sorted from blood. The receptors were sampled from a man aged 25 to 40 in good health. The CDR3 runs from the conserved cysteine through the conserved F or W. Fields, in order: V gene, CDR3 length, CDR3 protein.

v_gene: TRBV7-9; len: 16; CDR3aa: CASSRGQGADAEKLFF
v_gene: TRBV5-1; len: 13; CDR3aa: CASSLGGEGELFF
v_gene: TRBV23-1; len: 17; CDR3aa: CAISSLFRDIPHTEAFF
v_gene: TRBV28; len: 14; CDR3aa: CASSFGTFTGELFF
v_gene: TRBV11-3; len: 19; CDR3aa: CASSLRGTGGAGVRHEQYF
v_gene: TRBV2; len: 13; CDR3aa: CARCGTGWQPQHF
v_gene: TRBV29-1; len: 14; CDR3aa: CSALPRTGGHEQYF
v_gene: TRBV11-2; len: 15; CDR3aa: CASSPYGTGGHEQYF
v_gene: TRBV4-2; len: 11; CDR3aa: CASSLEAVQFF
v_gene: TRBV5-1; len: 13; CDR3aa: CASSAGVQETQYF
v_gene: TRBV5-4; len: 16; CDR3aa: CASSGAPGPSYNEQFF
v_gene: TRBV18; len: 13; CDR3aa: CASSPTHVDTIYF
v_gene: TRBV11-2; len: 14; CDR3aa: CASSSGQGEDIQYF
v_gene: TRBV20-1; len: 9; CDR3aa: CSATQGAFF
v_gene: TRBV28; len: 17; CDR3aa: CASSFTGSRFLGQPQHF
v_gene: TRBV2; len: 15; CDR3aa: CASSQGALPTQPQHF
v_gene: TRBV7-6; len: 17; CDR3aa: CASSLGAAGLIGYEQYF
v_gene: TRBV27; len: 17; CDR3aa: CASSLSLSSGRSYEQYF
v_gene: TRBV21-1; len: 14; CDR3aa: CASSKDRRGEKLFF
v_gene: TRBV5-4; len: 17; CDR3aa: CASSLRLISTGEDGYTF
v_gene: TRBV7-3; len: 13; CDR3aa: CASSLRGGETQYF
v_gene: TRBV18; len: 16; CDR3aa: CASSPYGQGTTYEQYF
v_gene: TRBV4-3; len: 15; CDR3aa: CASSQDGTGVNTIYF
v_gene: TRBV6-5; len: 14; CDR3aa: CASSPLVVGAEAFF
v_gene: TRBV7-2; len: 16; CDR3aa: CASSGTSGRYADTQYF
v_gene: TRBV28; len: 11; CDR3aa: CASSLDYEQYF
v_gene: TRBV2; len: 14; CDR3aa: CASSVRVVNTEAFF
v_gene: TRBV7-9; len: 13; CDR3aa: CASSSWGIDTQYF
v_gene: TRBV9; len: 15; CDR3aa: CASSVVAGGRNEQFF
v_gene: TRBV29-1; len: 13; CDR3aa: CSVGGRVNTEAFF
v_gene: TRBV9; len: 15; CDR3aa: CASSVVQGAGYGYTF
v_gene: TRBV6-5; len: 15; CDR3aa: CASSYASGRAYEQYF
v_gene: TRBV5-1; len: 12; CDR3aa: CATSLDTGELFF